These 31 T cell receptor beta chains originate from one sample sequenced in a study of T cells after yellow fever vaccination. MiXCR, applied by TCRdb to the 5' RACE reads, yields one record per CDR3 protein. The table shows approximately 330,000 distinct CDR3 sequences, with about an eighth occurring only once. The source material was CD4+ T cells sorted from PBMCs, sampled 15 days after the yellow fever booster vaccination. Source of these receptors: a man aged 18 to 30 who received the YFV17D yellow fever vaccine.

This clonotype was recorded a few times. The rearrangement joins TRBV2 to TRBJ2-5, with D perhaps TRBD2 (5 bases). Deletions cut 6 bases from V and 4 bases from J, with 15 bases between. The CDR3 is made up of 14 amino acids. CDR1 SNHLY and CDR2 FYNNEI come from the germline V gene. As DNA, the CDR3 is TGTGCCAGCAGCGGACTCTCCCGATTAGAGACCCAGTACTTC. Its translation: CASSGLSRLETQYF.

The CDR3 nucleotides are TGTGCCAGCAGCCAGGGACTAGCGGGGCTGGGGGAGCACTACGAGCAGTACTTC. It encodes CASSQGLAGLGEHYEQYF. The V and J genes are TRBV4-2 and TRBJ2-7; 13 bases match TRBD2. CDR3 length: 18 residues. Germline loops: CDR1 LGHNA, CDR2 YNFKEQ. J gave up 3 bases and V 3 bases, and 11 bases lay outside the gene matches.

This clonotype has a handful of counts. J is TRBJ2-7 and V is TRBV5-6; D ambiguous. Trimming took 0 bases from V and 4 from J, leaving 5 bases between them. The germline gives CDR1 SGHDT, CDR2 YYEEEE. CDR3 length: 12 residues. CDR3: CASSLDDYEQYF. CDR3 nucleotides: TGTGCCAGCAGCTTGGACGATTACGAGCAGTACTTC.

The chain recombines TRBV15 with TRBJ2-7; 7 positions match TRBD1. Germline V gene sequence: CDR1 LNHNV, CDR2 YYDKDF (reference sequence). The CDR3 covers 13 residues. V lost 4 bases to trimming and J lost 3 bases; unmatched junction nucleotides: 3. The CDR3 region has the DNA TGTGCCACCAGCATAGACAGGGTCTACGAGCAGTACTTC. It codes for CATSIDRVYEQYF.

This clonotype was observed a few times. The chain carries TRBV7-2 and TRBJ1-2; weak D call: TRBD1 (5 bases). With 5 bases removed from V and 4 bases from J, the gap between germline ends came to 17 bases. The CDR3 has 15 amino acids. Germline CDR1 is SGHTA and CDR2 is FQGNSA. The DNA for the CDR3 is TGTGCCAGCAGCCTTCTGGGGGGATCAGCCTATGGCTACACCTTC. Translated, it gives CASSLLGGSAYGYTF.

The chain links TRBV2 to TRBJ1-1; 9 nucleotides match TRBD1. The length of the CDR3 is 15 residues. J gave up 1 base and V 7 bases, and 7 bases lay outside the gene matches. Germline-derived CDR1 and CDR2 are SNHLY and FYNNEI. This chain's CDR3 is CASTGTGISNTEAFF. DNA for the CDR3: TGTGCCAGCACTGGGACAGGGATTTCGAACACTGAAGCTTTCTTT.

The chain has TRBV7-8 and TRBJ1-2; 9 bases fit TRBD1. The CDR3 contains 18 residues. CDR1 is SGHVS, CDR2 FQNEAQ, per germline. J was trimmed by 8 bases and V by 1 base; bases with no gene match: 17. CDR3 in amino acids: CASSLGFEWGQGVRGYTF. DNA of the CDR3: TGTGCCAGCAGCTTAGGTTTTGAGTGGGGACAGGGAGTGCGAGGCTACACCTTC. The full variable domain, in which reference TRBV7-8 and TRBJ1-2 provide the parts outside the CDR3, is GAGVSQSPRYKVAKRGQDVALRCDPISGHVSLFWYQQALGQGPEFLTYFQNEAQLDKSGLPSDRFFAERPEGSVSTLKIQRTQQEDSAVYLCASSLGFEWGQGVRGYTFGSGTRLTVV.

In this sample, this clonotype turned up a few times. V and J are TRBV6-5 and TRBJ1-1; 7 bases agree with TRBD1. There are 14 residues in the CDR3. The germline gives CDR1 MNHEY, CDR2 SVGAGI. V lost 6 bases and J lost 0; bases outside the gene matches: 4. The CDR3 DNA reads as TGTGCCAGCAGATCCGGGACAGTGAACACTGAAGCTTTCTTT. It yields the protein CASRSGTVNTEAFF.

This clonotype was detected ten times or more. J is TRBJ2-3 and V is TRBV5-1; either TRBD1 or TRBD2 may supply D (5 bases each). CDR1 SGHRS and CDR2 YFSETQ come from the germline V gene. The CDR3 sequence is 14 residues long. Trimming took 7 bases from V and 2 from J, leaving 14 bases between them. The CDR3: CASARDGYTDTQYF. In DNA, the CDR3 is TGCGCCAGCGCACGGGACGGATACACAGATACGCAGTATTTT.

The table lists this clonotype with many counts. This chain connects TRBV5-1 to TRBJ1-1; D is uncertain. The CDR3 runs to 12 residues. Germline-derived CDR1 and CDR2 are SGHRS and YFSETQ. With 1 base removed from V and 6 bases from J, the gap between germline ends came to 7 bases. The CDR3 nucleotides are TGCGCCAGCAGCTTGAGCGGGGCTGAAGCTTTCTTT. It codes for CASSLSGAEAFF.

The J gene is TRBJ1-1, the V gene TRBV6-6, with D perhaps TRBD1 (6 bases). The CDR3 totals 15 residues. V gave up 5 bases and J gave up 1 base, with 14 bases separating them. Germline-derived CDR1 and CDR2 are MNHNY and SVGAGI (reference sequence). CDR3 residues: CASSNQGRGNTEAFF. The CDR3 DNA reads TGTGCCAGCAGTAACCAGGGGAGGGGGAACACTGAAGCTTTCTTT.

The V gene is TRBV12-3 or TRBV12-4, the J gene TRBJ1-6; D is uncertain. This CDR3 has 14 amino acids. The V end lost 5 bases, the J end lost 9 bases, and 14 bases lay between the germline ends. This chain's CDR3 is CASSPDGLGSPLHF. The CDR3 DNA reads as TGTGCCAGCAGTCCGGACGGTCTGGGTTCACCCCTCCACTTT.

V and J are TRBV28 and TRBJ2-3, with D maybe TRBD2 (6 bases). The CDR3 sequence is 14 residues long. The germline V and J ends were trimmed by 9 bases and 6 bases, with 19 bases remaining between them. Germline loops: CDR1 MDHEN, CDR2 SYDVKM. CDR3 in DNA: TGTGCCAGTGATAAGCCGGGGGTAGCGGATACGCAGTATTTT. Encoded protein: CASDKPGVADTQYF.

This clonotype has only a few counts. The genes are TRBV10-3 and TRBJ1-5, with D perhaps TRBD1 (6 bases). Trimming left V 7 bases short and J 3 bases short, with 10 bases between. The CDR3 sequence is 13 residues long. Per the germline V gene, CDR1 is ENHRY and CDR2 is SYGVKD. The CDR3 DNA follows: TGTGCCATCAATACAGGGACCAATCAGCCCCAGCATTTT. As protein: CAINTGTNQPQHF.

This clonotype turned up a few times. The V and J genes are TRBV5-1 and TRBJ2-3; 13 bases match TRBD2. The germline gives CDR1 SGHRS, CDR2 YFSETQ. The CDR3 loop spans 15 amino acids. V lost 3 bases, J lost 8 bases, and 6 bases stayed unmatched. DNA of the CDR3: TGCGCCAGCAGCTCGGGACTAGCGGGGAGAGCTACGCAGTATTTT. This translates into CASSSGLAGRATQYF.

V and J are TRBV6-2 or TRBV6-3 and TRBJ2-7, with 12 positions matching TRBD2. Trimming removed 4 bases from V and 1 base from J; junction bases left unmatched: 8. CDR1 MNHEY and CDR2 SVGEGT come from the germline V gene. The CDR3 runs 17 residues. CDR3 DNA: TGTGCCAGCAGTTCCCTCACTAGCGGGGGGATTTCCTACGAGCAGTACTTC. Translated: CASSSLTSGGISYEQYF.

This chain uses TRBV7-2 with TRBJ1-6; unclear D gene. V lost 5 bases and J 4 bases, leaving 9 bases between the germline ends. Germline V lookup: CDR1 SGHTA, CDR2 FQGNSA. The CDR3 has 14 residues. Written as DNA, the CDR3 is TGTGCCAGCAGCAAAGATTTTTATAATTCACCCCTCCACTTT. Translation: CASSKDFYNSPLHF.

This clonotype has just a few counts. The V gene is TRBV7-9, the J gene TRBJ1-4, with 7 bases fitting TRBD1. Germline values: CDR1 SEHNR, CDR2 FQNEAQ (reference sequence). Trimming removed 2 bases from V and 6 bases from J; junction bases left unmatched: 12. The CDR3 length is 17 residues. DNA for the CDR3: TGTGCCAGCAGCTTAAGTTACTTTGACAGGGCGGATGAAAAACTGTTTTTT. As protein: CASSLSYFDRADEKLFF. The full variable domain, its missing parts supplied by reference TRBV7-9 and TRBJ1-4, is DTGVSQNPRHKITKRGQNVTFRCDPISEHNRLYWYRQTLGQGPEFLTYFQNEAQLEKSRLLSDRFSAERPKGSFSTLEIQRTEQGDSAMYLCASSLSYFDRADEKLFFGSGTQLSVL.

This clonotype was seen repeatedly, ten times or more. This chain joins TRBV18 and TRBJ2-1; a possible D gene is TRBD2 (5 bases). Germline values: CDR1 KGHSH, CDR2 LQKENI. The ends were cut back, 5 bases at V and 8 bases at J, with 10 bases in the middle. This CDR3 is built from 12 residues. This CDR3 is CASSREGDEQFF. As DNA, the CDR3 is TGTGCCAGCTCAAGAGAGGGAGATGAGCAGTTCTTC.

This clonotype turned up a few times. The chain employs TRBV4-3 and TRBJ2-1; D is uncertain. The V gene lost 4 bases and the J gene lost 0 bases, with 16 bases spanning the gap. This CDR3 contains 17 residues. Looked up from germline, CDR1 is LGHNA and CDR2 is YSLEER. CDR3 sequence reads: CASSPRANSDSYNEQFF. The CDR3 DNA sequence: TGCGCCAGCAGCCCAAGGGCTAACTCGGACTCCTACAATGAGCAGTTCTTC.

The genes are TRBV2 and TRBJ1-2, with D unresolved. Trimming shortened V by 4 bases and J by 1 base, and 10 bases separated the two germline ends. Germline values: CDR1 SNHLY, CDR2 FYNNEI. The CDR3 is made up of 14 amino acids. The CDR3 region is CASSGAMGNYGYTF. Written as DNA, the CDR3 is TGTGCCAGCAGTGGTGCCATGGGTAACTATGGCTACACCTTC.

This clonotype was seen a few times. The rearrangement joins TRBV27 to TRBJ1-2, with D possibly TRBD1 on 5 matching bases. This CDR3 has 16 residues. Looked up from germline, CDR1 is MNHEY and CDR2 is SMNVEV (reference sequence). Deletions cut 4 bases from V and 1 base from J, with 16 bases between. The CDR3 here is CASSSAGAQFNYGYTF. The CDR3 DNA reads TGTGCCAGCAGTTCTGCCGGGGCCCAGTTTAACTATGGCTACACCTTC.

The rearrangement links TRBV7-8 to TRBJ1-5; 7 nucleotides match TRBD1. The CDR3 has 14 residues. Germline V gene data show CDR1 as SGHVS and CDR2 as FQNEAQ. The V gene end was trimmed by 6 bases and the J gene end by 4 bases; junction bases not matched to a gene: 6. CDR3 DNA sequence: TGTGCCAGCAGTCACAGGGGCCTGAATCAGCCCCAGCATTTT. Translation gives CASSHRGLNQPQHF.

This chain uses TRBV30 with TRBJ2-5; 14 positions match TRBD2. The CDR3 spans 16 residues. Germline loops: CDR1 GTSNPN, CDR2 SVGIG (reference sequence). Losses at the gene ends were 1 base for V and 3 bases for J; bases not matched to a gene: 4. CDR3 protein: CAWSEGLAGGKETQYF. The CDR3, as DNA: TGTGCCTGGAGTGAAGGACTAGCGGGGGGTAAAGAGACCCAGTACTTC.

The CDR3 region has the DNA TGTGCCAGCTCATCCTCGTTGGATGGAAACACCATATATTTT. It specifies CASSSSLDGNTIYF. V usage is TRBV18 and J usage is TRBJ1-3, with no clear D. Germline V lookup: CDR1 KGHSH, CDR2 LQKENI. V shed 5 bases and J shed 3 bases, with 11 bases lying between them. The CDR3 is 14 residues long.

This clonotype occurred many times. The chain uses TRBV24-1 and TRBJ2-4; 11 nucleotides match TRBD1. V shed 3 bases, J shed 6 bases, and the junction held 0 bases outside the gene matches. The CDR3 has 14 residues. Germline assignment: CDR1 KGHDR and CDR2 SFDVKD. The CDR3 region has the DNA TGTGCCACCAGTGATGGGACAGGGGGAAACATTCAGTACTTC. Amino acids: CATSDGTGGNIQYF.

This clonotype was observed a few times. This chain uses TRBV6-2 or TRBV6-3 with TRBJ2-2, with a tentative D call TRBD2 (5 bases). Trimming took 0 bases from V and 8 from J, leaving 7 bases between them. The CDR3 loop spans 13 amino acids. Germline CDR1 and CDR2: MNHEY and SVGEGT. CDR3 sequence reads: CASSYSQRGELFF. The CDR3 bases are TGTGCCAGCAGTTACTCTCAGCGGGGGGAGCTGTTTTTT.

This clonotype was seen more than once but under ten times. The V gene is TRBV4-3, the J gene TRBJ2-5; the match to TRBD1 covers 10 bases. CDR3 length: 16 amino acids. Germline lookup yields CDR1 LGHNA and CDR2 YSLEER. V shed 0 bases, J shed 0 bases, and the junction held 1 base outside the gene matches. The CDR3 loop reads CASSQDDRGHQETQYF. The CDR3 coding sequence is TGCGCCAGCAGCCAAGATGACAGGGGGCACCAAGAGACCCAGTACTTC.

The rearrangement links TRBV18 to TRBJ2-7; maybe TRBD1 (6 bases). This CDR3 is built from 14 residues. Per the germline V gene, CDR1 is KGHSH and CDR2 is LQKENI. V dropped 2 bases and J dropped 3 bases, with 11 bases sitting between them. As DNA, the CDR3 is TGTGCCAGCTCACCATGGAAGGGGGACTACGAGCAGTACTTC. Amino acid sequence: CASSPWKGDYEQYF.

V usage is TRBV29-1 and J usage is TRBJ2-3; 15 bases align to TRBD2. Germline CDR1 and CDR2: SQVTM and ANQGSEA. The trim removed 4 bases at V and 7 bases at J, leaving 6 bases unmatched. CDR3 length: 15 residues. The CDR3 bases are TGCAGCGTTGTTGGACTAGCGGGGGGGACAAATACGCAGTATTTT. This gives the protein CSVVGLAGGTNTQYF.

This clonotype appeared a few times. The V call is TRBV4-3, the J call TRBJ1-2; D may be TRBD1 (5 bases). The germline V gene has CDR1 LGHNA and CDR2 YSLEER. V shed 8 bases and J shed 2 bases, with 9 bases lying between them. The CDR3 runs to 12 residues. The CDR3 DNA reads as TGCGCCAGCCCGGGGCTCAACTATGGCTACACCTTC. Encoded protein: CASPGLNYGYTF.